The 26 T cell receptor beta chains below were found in one sample sequenced in a study of blood T cell repertoires in COVID-19. The method was immunoSEQ multiplex PCR; TCRdb's version includes in-frame clones alone and lacks a portion of them. This sample has fewer than 50,000 clones, with about 88% found just once. Sequencing was done on a sample of peripheral blood. Source of these receptors: a man between 50 and 59 years old with active COVID-19.

The V and J genes are TRBV3-1 (or the pseudogene TRBV3-2) and TRBJ1-2; weak D call: TRBD1 (6 bases). The CDR3 has 15 residues. V lost 4 bases to trimming and J lost 0 bases, with 12 bases between them. CDR1 and CDR2 from the germline V gene are LGHDT and YNNKEL (reference sequence). CDR3 region: CASSPVSGANYGYTF. In nucleotides, the CDR3 is TGTGCCAGCAGCCCGGTTTCAGGGGCTAACTATGGCTACACCTTC.

DNA for the CDR3: TGTGCCAGCGCACAAGAAGCGGGAGGGCTTACCGGGGAGCTGTTTTTT. Translation: CASAQEAGGLTGELFF. V gene TRBV21-1 combines with J gene TRBJ2-2; the table assigns TRBD2, which was not confirmed against the DNA. TRBV21-1 represents a pseudogene. This CDR3 comprises 16 residues.

The V call is TRBV29-1, the J call TRBJ1-6; 9 bases align to TRBD1. Germline loops: CDR1 SQVTM, CDR2 ANQGSEA. V shed 7 bases, J shed 10 bases, and the junction held 5 bases outside the gene matches. The CDR3 consists of 12 residues. This CDR3 is CSAGDRDSPLHF. The CDR3 DNA follows: TGCAGCGCCGGGGACAGGGACTCACCCCTCCACTTT.

On this clone: At one boundary the junction diverges from the germline segment, which might be a read error. This rearrangement joins TRBV7-7 to TRBJ2-5; 8 bases line up with TRBD1. Germline-derived CDR1 and CDR2 are SSHAT and FNYEAQ (reference sequence). This CDR3 spans 14 amino acids. The CDR3 spells CASSLGQAQETQYF. As DNA, the CDR3 is TGTGCTAGCAGCCTGGGACAGGCCCAAGAGACCCAGTACTTC. Combining the CDR3 with reference TRBV7-7 and TRBJ2-5 gives the whole variable domain GAGVSQSPRYKVTKRGQDVTLRCDPISSHATLYWYQQALGQGPEFLTYFNYEAQPDKSGLPSDRFSAERPEGSISTLTIQRTEQRDSAMYRCASSLGQAQETQYFGPGTRLLVL.

This chain connects TRBV3-1 (or the pseudogene TRBV3-2) to TRBJ2-7, with TRBD2 matching over 10 bases. V trimming: 0 bases; J trimming: 0 bases; junction bases outside the gene matches: 8. The germline V gene encodes CDR1 LGHDT and CDR2 YNNKEL (reference sequence). The CDR3 loop spans 18 amino acids. CDR3 coding DNA: TGTGCCAGCAGCCAAGATCGACTAGCGGGTTACAGCTCCTACGAGCAGTACTTC. It specifies CASSQDRLAGYSSYEQYF.

This chain uses TRBV3-1 (or the pseudogene TRBV3-2) with TRBJ2-5; no clear D gene. Germline CDR1 LGHDT, CDR2 YNNKEL (reference sequence). This CDR3 comprises 13 residues. V lost 2 bases to trimming and J lost 3 bases, with 7 bases between them. The CDR3 nucleotides read TGTGCCAGCAGCCAATTGAGCAAAGAGACCCAGTACTTC. It translates to CASSQLSKETQYF.

The V call is TRBV9, the J call TRBJ1-2; 8 positions agree with TRBD1. This CDR3 spans 14 amino acids. J was trimmed by 7 bases and V by 5 bases; bases with no gene match: 10. Germline V gene data show CDR1 as SGDLS and CDR2 as YYNGEE. The CDR3 sequence is CASRGDRRRGGYTF. In nucleotides, the CDR3 is TGTGCCAGCAGAGGGGACAGGCGGCGGGGTGGCTACACCTTC.

The chain is built from TRBV5-1 and TRBJ1-4; 7 bases match TRBD1. The CDR3 runs to 15 residues. In germline, CDR1 is SGHRS, CDR2 YFSETQ. J was trimmed by 5 bases and V by 3 bases; bases with no gene match: 7. CDR3 protein: CASSSRTGLNEKLFF. CDR3 DNA sequence: TGCGCCAGCAGCTCCCGGACAGGACTGAATGAAAAACTGTTTTTT. Complete variable domain (other parts from reference TRBV5-1 and TRBJ1-4): KAGVTQTPRYLIKTRGQQVTLSCSPISGHRSVSWYQQTPGQGLQFLFEYFSETQRNKGNFPGRFSGRQFSNSRSEMNVSTLELGDSALYLCASSSRTGLNEKLFFGSGTQLSVL.

This chain links TRBV5-4 with TRBJ2-7; 7 nucleotides line up with TRBD1. This CDR3 is built from 15 residues. The germline V gene has CDR1 SGHNT and CDR2 YYREEE (reference sequence). V was clipped by 5 bases and J by 3 bases; unmatched bases: 11. The chain's CDR3 is CASRPDRQTFYEQYF. Written as DNA, the CDR3 is TGTGCCAGCAGACCGGACAGGCAGACTTTCTACGAGCAGTACTTC. Complete variable domain (other parts from reference TRBV5-4 and TRBJ2-7): ETGVTQSPTHLIKTRGQQVTLRCSSQSGHNTVSWYQQALGQGPQFIFQYYREEENGRGNFPPRFSGLQFPNYSSELNVNALELDDSALYLCASRPDRQTFYEQYFGPGTRLTVT.

The rearrangement uses TRBV5-6 and TRBJ1-6, with 9 bases lining up with TRBD1. Per germline, CDR1 SGHDT and CDR2 YYEEEE. V shed 7 bases, J shed 7 bases, and the junction held 3 bases outside the gene matches. This CDR3 has 13 amino acids. CDR3 in DNA: TGTGCCAGCGGGGGACAGGGAAATTCACCCCTCCACTTT. It specifies CASGGQGNSPLHF.

This chain uses TRBV4-2 with TRBJ1-2; 7 nucleotides agree with TRBD1. The CDR3 is 13 amino acids. J lost 6 bases, V lost 3 bases, and 4 bases had no gene match. Looked up from germline, CDR1 is LGHNA and CDR2 is YNFKEQ. The CDR3 region has the DNA TGTGCCAGCAGCCAGACAGGGTTTGATGGCTACACCTTC. Protein: CASSQTGFDGYTF.

In its sample, this clone was seen a few times. The CDR3: CASSYSGTPTGYTF. The CDR3 region has the DNA TGTGCCAGCAGCTACAGCGGGACACCCACCGGCTACACCTTC. The gene calls are TRBV5-6 and TRBJ1-2; perhaps TRBD1 as D (6 bases). Between the trimmed V and J ends, which lost 3 bases and 8 bases, there was a span of 17 bases. Per the germline V gene, CDR1 is SGHDT and CDR2 is YYEEEE. The length of the CDR3 is 14 residues.

The gene calls are TRBV6-1 and TRBJ1-2, with D tentatively TRBD1 (5 bases). V was pared by 2 bases and J by 3 bases, with 13 bases between. In germline, CDR1 is MNHNS, CDR2 SASEGT. The length of the CDR3 is 15 residues. In nucleotides, the CDR3 is TGTGCCAGCAGTGAACCCCAGGGTAGGGACTATGGCTACACCTTC. It specifies CASSEPQGRDYGYTF.

CDR3 sequence: CASSPGQTYEQYF. CDR3 DNA sequence: TGTGCCAGCAGTCCGGGACAGACCTACGAGCAGTACTTC. The rearrangement joins TRBV12-3 or TRBV12-4 to TRBJ2-7; TRBD1 matches 7 bases. J gave up 2 bases and V 5 bases, and 3 bases lay outside the gene matches. The CDR3 length is 13 residues.

This chain connects TRBV5-1 to TRBJ2-7; 7 bases are a match to TRBD1. The CDR3 length is 16 residues. Looked up from germline, CDR1 is SGHRS and CDR2 is YFSETQ. The trim removed 4 bases at V and 0 bases at J, leaving 10 bases unmatched. The CDR3 DNA sequence: TGCGCCAGCAGCCGAACGACAGGGTCCAGCTCCTACGAGCAGTACTTC. Its translation: CASSRTTGSSSYEQYF. Using reference TRBV5-1 and TRBJ2-7 for the parts outside the CDR3, the full variable domain is KAGVTQTPRYLIKTRGQQVTLSCSPISGHRSVSWYQQTPGQGLQFLFEYFSETQRNKGNFPGRFSGRQFSNSRSEMNVSTLELGDSALYLCASSRTTGSSSYEQYFGPGTRLTVT.

V gene TRBV7-7 combines with J gene TRBJ2-2, with D maybe TRBD2 (5 bases). The CDR3 totals 17 residues. CDR1 and CDR2 (germline): SSHAT, FNYEAQ (reference sequence). Trimming stripped 5 bases from V and 4 bases from J, with 20 bases between. CDR3 residues: CASSQSRASGSTGELFF. In DNA form, the CDR3 reads TGTGCCAGCAGCCAATCCCGGGCCTCGGGGTCCACCGGGGAGCTGTTTTTT.

The chain uses TRBV6-5 and TRBJ1-2; no definite D call. The length of the CDR3 is 13 residues. The V end lost 7 bases, the J end lost 0 bases, and 9 bases lay between the germline ends. The germline CDR1 and CDR2 sequences are MNHEY and SVGAGI. The CDR3 sequence is CASKITANYGYTF. Here the CDR3 DNA reads TGTGCCAGCAAGATCACAGCTAACTATGGCTACACCTTC.

This clone was recorded a few times. A far larger clone is a single base away, which makes a read error likely. Other DNA sequences in the same sample also yield this CDR3. The chain carries TRBV5-1 and TRBJ1-2; D is possibly TRBD1 (5 bases). From germline, CDR1 is SGHRS and CDR2 YFSETQ. The CDR3 has 13 amino acids. V lost 5 bases to trimming and J lost 4 bases, with 12 bases between them. The DNA for the CDR3 is TGCGCCAGCAGGGCTGGGGGGGGCTATGGCTACACCTTC. Protein: CASRAGGGYGYTF.

The chain recombines TRBV2 with TRBJ2-2; D is unclear. The CDR3 runs to 14 residues. CDR1 and CDR2 from the germline V gene are SNHLY and FYNNEI. Trimming removed 3 bases from V and 5 bases from J, with 10 bases in between. CDR3 sequence reads: CASSDTPRTGELFF. CDR3 nucleotide sequence: TGTGCCAGCAGTGACACTCCCCGGACCGGGGAGCTGTTTTTT.

This sequence joins TRBV27 and TRBJ2-3, with D hard to call. This CDR3 region has 14 residues. Trimming stripped 10 bases from V and 4 bases from J, with 18 bases between. CDR1 is MNHEY and CDR2 is SMNVEV in the germline V gene (reference sequence). The chain's CDR3 is CATTPLSRPDTQYF. The DNA of the CDR3 is TGTGCCACCACGCCGCTTAGCAGACCAGATACGCAGTATTTT.

This rearrangement joins TRBV11-2 to TRBJ2-7; 7 bases line up with TRBD2. With V trimmed by 5 bases and J by 5 bases, 15 bases remained unmatched. Germline assignment: CDR1 SGHAT and CDR2 FQNNGV. The CDR3 covers 16 residues. The CDR3 region has the DNA TGTGCCAGCAGCCTCGGGGGAGGGACCCTTTTAGACGAGCAGTACTTC. It codes for CASSLGGGTLLDEQYF.

This clone was recorded once. V and J are TRBV27 and TRBJ2-7, with TRBD1 matching 7 bases. The CDR3 is 14 amino acids. V lost 4 bases to trimming and J lost 2 bases; unmatched junction nucleotides: 5. Germline values: CDR1 MNHEY, CDR2 SMNVEV (reference sequence). The DNA for the CDR3 is TGTGCCAGCAGTTATAGACAGGGCCCCTACGAGCAGTACTTC. Protein product: CASSYRQGPYEQYF.

The rearrangement joins TRBV9 to TRBJ2-3, with 8 bases lining up with TRBD2. Trimming cost V 5 bases and J 2 bases; bases outside gene matches: 25. This CDR3 has 21 residues. CDR1 is SGDLS and CDR2 is YYNGEE in the germline V gene. The CDR3 DNA reads as TGTGCCAGCAGAGAAAAGCTATTCCCGGGGCGGGAGGCACCGAACACAGATACGCAGTATTTT. Protein product: CASREKLFPGREAPNTDTQYF.

This chain connects TRBV3-1 (or the pseudogene TRBV3-2) to TRBJ1-1; D possibly corresponds to TRBD1 (5 bases). The CDR3 has 14 amino acids. CDR1 and CDR2 from the germline V gene are LGHDT and YNNKEL (reference sequence). The germline V and J ends were trimmed by 2 bases and 0 bases, with 7 bases remaining between them. CDR3 residues: CASSQKDMNTEAFF. The CDR3 region has the DNA TGTGCCAGCAGCCAAAAGGACATGAACACTGAAGCTTTCTTT.

This clone occurred once. CDR3 loop: CASNPGLSYNQPQHF. In nucleotides, the CDR3 is TGTGCCAGCAATCCGGGACTGTCGTACAATCAGCCCCAGCATTTT. This chain connects TRBV6-6 to TRBJ1-5; D may be TRBD1 (5 bases). Germline values: CDR1 MNHNY, CDR2 SVGAGI (reference sequence). This CDR3 is 15 amino acids long. V was pared by 7 bases and J by 3 bases, with 16 bases between.

The chain joins TRBV5-1 to TRBJ1-2; tentative D call: TRBD1 (5 bases). V dropped 0 bases and J dropped 4 bases, with 7 bases sitting between them. The CDR3 sequence is 13 residues long. Germline V gene sequence: CDR1 SGHRS, CDR2 YFSETQ. This CDR3 is CASSLAGPYGYTF. The CDR3, as DNA: TGCGCCAGCAGCTTGGCAGGGCCCTATGGCTACACCTTC.